The 9 T cell receptor beta chains listed next were all sequenced from one sample in a study of blood T cell repertoires in COVID-19. Data came from immunoSEQ multiplex PCR; TCRdb stores just in-frame clones and leaves some out. Of around 64,000 clones listed, 85% to 90% are singletons. The sequencing input was peripheral blood. The source is a man in his fifties or sixties with active COVID-19.

This rearrangement joins TRBV5-1 to TRBJ2-7; D is ambiguous. V was shortened by 2 bases and J by 5 bases, with 14 bases between the two germline ends. CDR3 length: 14 amino acids. The germline V gene encodes CDR1 SGHRS and CDR2 YFSETQ. CDR3 DNA: TGCGCCAGCAGCTTTGGGCGTCGCCTGGACGAGCAGTACTTC. It yields the protein CASSFGRRLDEQYF.

The V and J genes are TRBV29-1 and TRBJ2-2; TRBD2 matches at 12 bases. V shed 4 bases, J shed 3 bases, and the junction held 9 bases outside the gene matches. CDR1 and CDR2 from the germline V gene are SQVTM and ANQGSEA. The CDR3 has 17 residues. The CDR3 loop reads CSVAVLAGGPDTGELFF. The CDR3 region has the DNA TGCAGCGTTGCGGTTCTAGCGGGGGGGCCCGACACCGGGGAGCTGTTTTTT.

This clone was detected a few times. V usage is TRBV5-4 and J usage is TRBJ2-2; 10 positions agree with TRBD2. The ends lost 2 bases at V and 2 bases at J; junction bases unmatched: 6. The CDR3 totals 17 residues. From germline, CDR1 is SGHNT and CDR2 YYREEE (reference sequence). The CDR3 DNA reads as TGTGCCAGCAGCTTCCAACTAGCGGGGCCAAACACCGGGGAGCTGTTTTTT. This encodes CASSFQLAGPNTGELFF. Supplemented by reference TRBV5-4 and TRBJ2-2, the full variable domain reads ETGVTQSPTHLIKTRGQQVTLRCSSQSGHNTVSWYQQALGQGPQFIFQYYREEENGRGNFPPRFSGLQFPNYSSELNVNALELDDSALYLCASSFQLAGPNTGELFFGEGSRLTVL.

V is TRBV30 and J is TRBJ2-1, with D possibly matching TRBD2 (6 bases). Germline values: CDR1 GTSNPN, CDR2 SVGIG (reference sequence). Trimming shortened V by 1 base and J by 8 bases, and 15 bases separated the two germline ends. The CDR3 has 14 residues. The CDR3 here is CAWSAGDPLDEQFF. CDR3 DNA sequence: TGTGCCTGGAGTGCGGGAGATCCGTTGGATGAGCAGTTCTTC.

The CDR3 DNA reads TGTGCTAGTGGCAGACGACAGCCAAGCTCCTACGAGCAGTACTTC. This sequence encodes CASGRRQPSSYEQYF. The chain employs TRBV12-5 and TRBJ2-7; D may be TRBD1 (5 bases). This CDR3 spans 15 amino acids. CDR1 and CDR2 from the germline V gene are LGHNT and FRNRAP. Deletions cut 6 bases from V and 0 bases from J, with 15 bases between.

The genes are TRBV30 and TRBJ1-2; no clear D. The germline V and J ends were trimmed by 0 bases and 11 bases, with 13 bases remaining between them. CDR1 and CDR2 (germline): GTSNPN, SVGIG (reference sequence). The CDR3 loop spans 12 amino acids. Written as DNA, the CDR3 is TGTGCCTGGAGTGTAGGCGGTATGAGGTACACCTTC. Protein: CAWSVGGMRYTF. Supplemented by reference TRBV30 and TRBJ1-2, the full variable domain reads SQTIHQWPATLVQPVGSPLSLECTVEGTSNPNLYWYRQAAGRGLQLLFYSVGIGQISSEVPQNLSASRPQDRQFILSSKKLLLSDSGFYLCAWSVGGMRYTFGSGTRLTVV.

The V call is TRBV3-1 (or the pseudogene TRBV3-2), the J call TRBJ2-7, with 11 bases lining up with TRBD2. This CDR3 is 14 amino acids long. Germline V gives CDR1 LGHDT, CDR2 YNNKEL (reference sequence). With V trimmed by 4 bases and J by 3 bases, 2 bases remained unmatched. This chain's CDR3 is CASSPGTSGYEQYF. CDR3 nucleotides: TGTGCCAGCAGCCCGGGGACTAGCGGCTACGAGCAGTACTTC.

The CDR3 loop is CASSLWTSGGQETQYF. CDR3 coding DNA: TGTGCCAGCAGCTTATGGACTAGCGGGGGGCAAGAGACCCAGTACTTC. V is TRBV7-8 and J is TRBJ2-5, with 14 positions matching TRBD2. CDR3 length: 16 residues. CDR1 and CDR2 from the germline V gene are SGHVS and FQNEAQ. V dropped 2 bases and J dropped 2; count of bases not matched to a gene: 1.

The chain is built from TRBV27 and TRBJ2-5, with D possibly matching TRBD1 (5 bases). From germline, CDR1 is MNHEY and CDR2 SMNVEV (reference sequence). The V end lost 2 bases, the J end lost 5 bases, and 6 bases lay between the germline ends. This CDR3 spans 12 amino acids. CDR3 sequence: CASSLQGETQYF. In DNA form, the CDR3 reads TGTGCCAGCAGTTTACAGGGTGAGACCCAGTACTTC.